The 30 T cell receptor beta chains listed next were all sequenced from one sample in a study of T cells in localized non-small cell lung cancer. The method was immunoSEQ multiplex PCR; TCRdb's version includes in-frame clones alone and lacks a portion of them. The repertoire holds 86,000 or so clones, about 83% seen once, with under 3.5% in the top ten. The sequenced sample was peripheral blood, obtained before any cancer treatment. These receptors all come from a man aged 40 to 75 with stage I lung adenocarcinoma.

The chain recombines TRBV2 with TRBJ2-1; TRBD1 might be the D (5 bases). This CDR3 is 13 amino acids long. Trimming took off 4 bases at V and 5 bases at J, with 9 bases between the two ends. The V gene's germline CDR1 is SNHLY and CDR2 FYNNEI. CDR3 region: CASSVSRDNEQFF. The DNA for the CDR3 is TGTGCCAGCAGTGTAAGCAGGGACAATGAGCAGTTCTTC.

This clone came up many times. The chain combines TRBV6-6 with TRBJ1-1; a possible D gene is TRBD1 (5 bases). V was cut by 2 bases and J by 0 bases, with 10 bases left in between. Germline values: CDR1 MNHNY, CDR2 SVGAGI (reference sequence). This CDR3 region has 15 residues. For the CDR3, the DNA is TGTGCCAGCAGTTACCCCAGGGTTCTGAACACTGAAGCTTTCTTT. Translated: CASSYPRVLNTEAFF.

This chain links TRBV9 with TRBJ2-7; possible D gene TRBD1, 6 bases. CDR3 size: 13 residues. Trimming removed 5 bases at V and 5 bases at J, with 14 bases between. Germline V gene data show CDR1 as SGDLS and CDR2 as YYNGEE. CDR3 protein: CASRDDRSHEQYF. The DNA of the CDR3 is TGTGCCAGCAGAGACGACAGGTCCCACGAGCAGTACTTC.

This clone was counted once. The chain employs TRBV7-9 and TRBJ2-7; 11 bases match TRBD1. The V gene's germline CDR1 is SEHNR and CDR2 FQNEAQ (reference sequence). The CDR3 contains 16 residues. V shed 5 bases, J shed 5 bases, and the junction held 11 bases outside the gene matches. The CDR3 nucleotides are TGTGCCAGCAGCGGGGGACAGGGGGTGCTTCGGGACGAGCAGTACTTC. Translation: CASSGGQGVLRDEQYF.

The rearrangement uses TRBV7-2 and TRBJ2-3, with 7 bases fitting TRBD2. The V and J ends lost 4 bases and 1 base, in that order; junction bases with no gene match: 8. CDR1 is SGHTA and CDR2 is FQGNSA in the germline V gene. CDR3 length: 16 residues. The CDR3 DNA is TGTGCCAGCAGCTCGACGGGCGGGAGCGGCACAGATACGCAGTATTTT. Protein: CASSSTGGSGTDTQYF. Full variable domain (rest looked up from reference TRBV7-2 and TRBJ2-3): GAGVSQSPSNKVTEKGKDVELRCDPISGHTALYWYRQSLGQGLEFLIYFQGNSAPDKSGLPSDRFSAERTGGSVSTLTIQRTQQEDSAVYLCASSSTGGSGTDTQYFGPGTRLTVL.

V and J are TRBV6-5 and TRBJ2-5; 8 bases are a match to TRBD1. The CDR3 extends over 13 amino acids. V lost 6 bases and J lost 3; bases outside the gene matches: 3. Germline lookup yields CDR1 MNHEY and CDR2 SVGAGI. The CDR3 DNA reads TGTGCCAGCAGCCAGGACAGGGAAGAGACCCAGTACTTC. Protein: CASSQDREETQYF.

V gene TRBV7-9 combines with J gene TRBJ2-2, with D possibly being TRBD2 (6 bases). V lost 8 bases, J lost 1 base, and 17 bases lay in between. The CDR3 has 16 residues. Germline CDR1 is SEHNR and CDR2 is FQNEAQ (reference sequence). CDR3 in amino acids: CASGLYTSLNTGELFF. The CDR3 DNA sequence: TGTGCCAGCGGGCTTTATACTAGCTTGAACACCGGGGAGCTGTTTTTT.

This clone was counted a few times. The chain's CDR3 is CASSYSTAASQETQYF. Written as DNA, the CDR3 is TGTGCCAGCAGTTACTCGACTGCGGCCTCCCAAGAGACCCAGTACTTC. This chain connects TRBV6-5 to TRBJ2-5; unclear D gene. Deletions cut 0 bases from V and 1 base from J, with 12 bases between. Germline assignment: CDR1 MNHEY and CDR2 SVGAGI. The CDR3 extends over 16 amino acids.

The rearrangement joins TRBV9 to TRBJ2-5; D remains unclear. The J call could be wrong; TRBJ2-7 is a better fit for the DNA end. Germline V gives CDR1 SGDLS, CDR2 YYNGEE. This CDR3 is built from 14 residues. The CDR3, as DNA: TGTGCCAGCAGCGGAAGTTTAAGCTCCTACGAGCAGTACTTC. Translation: CASSGSLSSYEQYF.

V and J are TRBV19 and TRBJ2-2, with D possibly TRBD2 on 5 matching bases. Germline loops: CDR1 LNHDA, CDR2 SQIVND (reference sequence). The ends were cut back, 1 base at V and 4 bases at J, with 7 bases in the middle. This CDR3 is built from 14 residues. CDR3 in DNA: TGTGCCAGTAGTATAGTCGGAGGCACCGGGGAGCTGTTTTTT. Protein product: CASSIVGGTGELFF.

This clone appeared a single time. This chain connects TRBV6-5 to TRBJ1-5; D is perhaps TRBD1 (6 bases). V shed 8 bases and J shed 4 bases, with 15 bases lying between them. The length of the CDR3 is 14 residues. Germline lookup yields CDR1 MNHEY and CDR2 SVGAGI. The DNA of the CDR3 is TGTGCCAGCGGGAGGGGGACCTCGAATCAGCCCCAGCATTTT. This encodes CASGRGTSNQPQHF.

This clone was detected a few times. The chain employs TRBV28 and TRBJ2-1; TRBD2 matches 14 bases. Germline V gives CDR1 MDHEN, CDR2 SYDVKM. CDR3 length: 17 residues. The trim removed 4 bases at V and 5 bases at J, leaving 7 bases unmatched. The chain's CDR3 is CASSSSGTSGSHNEQFF. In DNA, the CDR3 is TGTGCCAGCAGTTCGTCCGGGACTAGCGGGAGCCACAATGAGCAGTTCTTC.

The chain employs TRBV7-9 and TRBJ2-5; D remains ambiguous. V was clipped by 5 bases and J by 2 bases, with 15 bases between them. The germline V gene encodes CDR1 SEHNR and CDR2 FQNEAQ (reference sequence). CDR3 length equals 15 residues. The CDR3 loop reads CASSRLYGRQETQYF. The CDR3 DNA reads TGTGCCAGCAGCCGACTCTATGGGCGGCAAGAGACCCAGTACTTC.

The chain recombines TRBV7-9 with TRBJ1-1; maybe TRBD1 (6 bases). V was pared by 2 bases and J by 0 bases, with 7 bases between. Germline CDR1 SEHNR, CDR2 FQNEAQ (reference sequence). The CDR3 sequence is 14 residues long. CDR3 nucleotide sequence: TGTGCCAGCAGCTTATCAGGGGTGAACACTGAAGCTTTCTTT. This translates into CASSLSGVNTEAFF.

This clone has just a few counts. CDR3 loop: CASSEGGRMNTEAFF. CDR3 sequence (DNA): TGTGCCAGCAGCGAAGGGGGGCGCATGAACACTGAAGCTTTCTTT. V usage is TRBV9 and J usage is TRBJ1-1, with D maybe TRBD1 (6 bases). The CDR3 runs to 15 residues. Trimming cost V 3 bases and J 0 bases, with 12 bases left between them. Germline V lookup: CDR1 SGDLS, CDR2 YYNGEE.

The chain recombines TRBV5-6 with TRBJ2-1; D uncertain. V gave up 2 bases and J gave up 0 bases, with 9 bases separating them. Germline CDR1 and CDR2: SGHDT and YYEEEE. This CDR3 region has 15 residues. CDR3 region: CASSFGISSYNEQFF. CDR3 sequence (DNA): TGTGCCAGCAGCTTCGGCATTAGCTCCTACAATGAGCAGTTCTTC.

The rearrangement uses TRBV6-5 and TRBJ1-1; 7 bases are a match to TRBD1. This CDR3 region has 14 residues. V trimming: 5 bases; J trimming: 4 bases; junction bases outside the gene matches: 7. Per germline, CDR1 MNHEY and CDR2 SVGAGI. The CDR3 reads CASSHRGRGTEAFF. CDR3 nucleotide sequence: TGTGCCAGCAGTCACAGGGGACGAGGCACTGAAGCTTTCTTT.

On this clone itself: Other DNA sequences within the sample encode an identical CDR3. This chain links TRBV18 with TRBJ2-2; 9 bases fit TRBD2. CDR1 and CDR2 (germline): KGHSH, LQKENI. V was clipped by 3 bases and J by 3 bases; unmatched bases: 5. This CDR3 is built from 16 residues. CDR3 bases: TGTGCCAGCTCACCTCCGGGACTAGCTCACACCGGGGAGCTGTTTTTT. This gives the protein CASSPPGLAHTGELFF.

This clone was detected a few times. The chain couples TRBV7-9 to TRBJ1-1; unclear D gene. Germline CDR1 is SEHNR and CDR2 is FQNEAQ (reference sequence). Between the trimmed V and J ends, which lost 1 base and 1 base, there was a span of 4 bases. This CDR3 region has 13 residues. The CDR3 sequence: CASSLGTNTEAFF. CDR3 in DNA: TGTGCCAGCAGCTTAGGGACGAACACTGAAGCTTTCTTT.

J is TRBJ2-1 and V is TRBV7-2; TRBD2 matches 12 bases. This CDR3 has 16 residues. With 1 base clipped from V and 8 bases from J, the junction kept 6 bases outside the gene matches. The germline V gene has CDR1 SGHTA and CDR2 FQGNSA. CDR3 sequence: CASSLGGLAGKDEQFF. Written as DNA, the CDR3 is TGTGCCAGCAGCTTAGGAGGACTAGCGGGGAAGGATGAGCAGTTCTTC.

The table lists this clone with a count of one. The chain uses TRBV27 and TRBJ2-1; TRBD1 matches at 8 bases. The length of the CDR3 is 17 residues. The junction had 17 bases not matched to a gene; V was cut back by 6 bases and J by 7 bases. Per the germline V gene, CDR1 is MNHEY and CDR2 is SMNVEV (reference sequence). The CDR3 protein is CASSSARPTGVGNEQFF. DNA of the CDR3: TGTGCCAGCAGCTCGGCTCGACCGACAGGGGTGGGGAATGAGCAGTTCTTC.

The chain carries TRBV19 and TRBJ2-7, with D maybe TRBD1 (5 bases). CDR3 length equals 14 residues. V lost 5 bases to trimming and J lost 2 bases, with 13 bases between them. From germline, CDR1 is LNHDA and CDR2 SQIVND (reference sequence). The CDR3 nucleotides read TGTGCCAGTAGTGTTTCAAGGGGTGCCTACGAGCAGTACTTC. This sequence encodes CASSVSRGAYEQYF.

CDR3 DNA: TGCGCCAGCAGCTCGGAGGCAACTAATGAAAAACTGTTTTTT. Its translation: CASSSEATNEKLFF. The chain is built from TRBV5-1 and TRBJ1-4; D ambiguous. V lost 3 bases and J 0 bases, leaving 6 bases between the germline ends. CDR3 length: 14 amino acids. The germline CDR1 and CDR2 sequences are SGHRS and YFSETQ.

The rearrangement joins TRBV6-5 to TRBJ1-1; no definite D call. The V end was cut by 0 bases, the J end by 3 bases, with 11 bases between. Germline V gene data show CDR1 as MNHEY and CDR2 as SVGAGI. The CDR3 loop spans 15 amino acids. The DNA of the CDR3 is TGTGCCAGCAGTTACTCCGGGAGTGTAGACACTGAAGCTTTCTTT. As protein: CASSYSGSVDTEAFF.

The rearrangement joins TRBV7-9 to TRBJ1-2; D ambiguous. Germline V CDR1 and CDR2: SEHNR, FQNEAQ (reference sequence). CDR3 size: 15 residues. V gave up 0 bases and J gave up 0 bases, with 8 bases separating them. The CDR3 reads CASSLAGVSNYGYTF. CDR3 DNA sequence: TGTGCCAGCAGCTTAGCGGGCGTTTCTAACTATGGCTACACCTTC.

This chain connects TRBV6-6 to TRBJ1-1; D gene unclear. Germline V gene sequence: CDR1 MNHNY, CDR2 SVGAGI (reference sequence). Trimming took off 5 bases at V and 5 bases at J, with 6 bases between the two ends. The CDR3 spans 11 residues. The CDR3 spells CASSQSTEAFF. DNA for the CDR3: TGTGCCAGCAGTCAGAGTACTGAAGCTTTCTTT.

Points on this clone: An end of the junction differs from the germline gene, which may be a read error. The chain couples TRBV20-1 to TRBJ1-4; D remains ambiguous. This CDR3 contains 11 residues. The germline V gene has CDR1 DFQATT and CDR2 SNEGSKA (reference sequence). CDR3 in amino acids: CSARERRQATF. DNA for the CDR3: TGCAGTGCTAGAGAGCGGCGGCAAGCGACGTTT.

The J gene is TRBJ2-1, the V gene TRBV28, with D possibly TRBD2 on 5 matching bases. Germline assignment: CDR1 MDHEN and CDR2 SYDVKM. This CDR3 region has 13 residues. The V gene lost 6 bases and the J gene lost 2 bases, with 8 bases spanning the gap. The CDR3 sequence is CASSPGTYNEQFF. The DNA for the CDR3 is TGTGCCAGCAGCCCCGGGACCTACAATGAGCAGTTCTTC.

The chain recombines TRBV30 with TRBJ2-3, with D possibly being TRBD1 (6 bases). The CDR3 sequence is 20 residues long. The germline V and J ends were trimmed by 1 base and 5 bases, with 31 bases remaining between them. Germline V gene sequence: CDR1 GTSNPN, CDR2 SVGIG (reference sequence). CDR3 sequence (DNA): TGTGCCTGGAGTGGTCCCCCGACAGGACACCGTCCGAGGGGGAAAGATACGCAGTATTTT. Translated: CAWSGPPTGHRPRGKDTQYF.

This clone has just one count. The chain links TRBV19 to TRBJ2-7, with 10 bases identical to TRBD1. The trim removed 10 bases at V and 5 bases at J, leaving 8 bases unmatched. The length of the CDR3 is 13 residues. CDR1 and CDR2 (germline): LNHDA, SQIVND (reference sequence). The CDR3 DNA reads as TGTGCCACCCGGGGACAGGGGAACCACGAGCAGTACTTC. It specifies CATRGQGNHEQYF.